A single sample gave rise to the 10 T cell receptor beta chains below, sequenced in a study of neoadjuvant nivolumab and ipilimumab in lung cancer. Profiling relied on immunoSEQ multiplex PCR, and the TCRdb table lists in-frame clones only, not all of them. The table includes around 1,800 clones, 85% detected once. The sequenced sample was adjacent normal lung tissue, obtained after neoadjuvant nivolumab, alone or with ipilimumab, at or shortly before surgery. These receptors were obtained from an adult with non-small cell lung cancer.

This chain links TRBV19 with TRBJ2-1; D unclear. This CDR3 contains 17 residues. The V gene lost 6 bases and the J gene lost 4 bases, with 22 bases spanning the gap. Per germline, CDR1 LNHDA and CDR2 SQIVND (reference sequence). CDR3 in amino acids: CASSLGGPQVTYNEQFF. DNA of the CDR3: TGTGCCAGTAGCTTGGGCGGCCCCCAGGTAACATACAATGAGCAGTTCTTC.

There are a few counts of this clone. J is TRBJ1-2 and V is TRBV7-2, with 9 bases lining up with TRBD1. The CDR3 loop spans 15 amino acids. Germline-derived CDR1 and CDR2 are SGHTA and FQGNSA. V trimming: 4 bases; J trimming: 2 bases; junction bases outside the gene matches: 5. This CDR3 is CASSSPQGANYGYTF. CDR3 bases: TGTGCCAGCAGCTCACCACAGGGGGCGAACTATGGCTACACCTTC. The whole variable domain, remainder taken from reference TRBV7-2 and TRBJ1-2, is GAGVSQSPSNKVTEKGKDVELRCDPISGHTALYWYRQSLGQGLEFLIYFQGNSAPDKSGLPSDRFSAERTGGSVSTLTIQRTQQEDSAVYLCASSSPQGANYGYTFGSGTRLTVV.

The rearrangement joins TRBV19 to TRBJ1-1; 8 bases align to TRBD1. The CDR3 runs to 14 residues. After removal of 3 bases from V and 5 bases from J, the junction contained 5 bases not matched to a gene. Germline CDR1 reads LNHDA; CDR2 reads SQIVND (reference sequence). CDR3 nucleotides: TGTGCCAGTAGTATCCCAGGGGGCTGGACTGAAGCTTTCTTT. Its protein is CASSIPGGWTEAFF.

The chain has TRBV19 and TRBJ1-1, with D perhaps TRBD1 (6 bases). The germline V gene has CDR1 LNHDA and CDR2 SQIVND (reference sequence). The CDR3 loop spans 12 amino acids. V lost 4 bases and J lost 11, with 14 bases in between. CDR3 sequence reads: CASSTIDRLAFF. The CDR3 DNA reads as TGTGCCAGTAGTACAATCGACAGGTTGGCTTTCTTT.

The chain joins TRBV5-4 to TRBJ2-7; 7 bases are a match to TRBD1. The CDR3 has 14 amino acids. V dropped 3 bases and J dropped 9; count of bases not matched to a gene: 12. Germline CDR1 reads SGHNT; CDR2 reads YYREEE (reference sequence). The CDR3 sequence: CASSSPFDRERQYF. The CDR3, as DNA: TGTGCCAGCAGCTCCCCCTTCGACAGGGAACGGCAGTACTTC.

The chain is built from TRBV7-9 and TRBJ2-3; 10 bases are shared with TRBD1. From germline, CDR1 is SEHNR and CDR2 FQNEAQ (reference sequence). The trim removed 5 bases at V and 6 bases at J, leaving 5 bases unmatched. CDR3 length: 14 amino acids. The CDR3 spells CASSPDRGSDTQYF. The CDR3, as DNA: TGTGCCAGCAGCCCGGACAGGGGGTCGGATACGCAGTATTTT.

The genes are TRBV19 and TRBJ1-1; D unresolved. Germline CDR1 LNHDA, CDR2 SQIVND (reference sequence). The V end was cut by 3 bases, the J end by 2 bases, with 13 bases between. CDR3 length: 15 residues. CDR3 protein: CASSIGRQINTEAFF. CDR3 DNA: TGTGCCAGTAGTATCGGGCGGCAGATAAACACTGAAGCTTTCTTT.

The V gene is TRBV9, the J gene TRBJ1-1, with D unresolved. The length of the CDR3 is 17 residues. The germline V and J ends were trimmed by 0 bases and 3 bases, with 18 bases remaining between them. Germline assignment: CDR1 SGDLS and CDR2 YYNGEE. CDR3 sequence (DNA): TGTGCCAGCAGCGTAGTAGGACCCGGGAAACGGGACACTGAAGCTTTCTTT. Amino acids: CASSVVGPGKRDTEAFF.

The chain links TRBV6-1 to TRBJ1-5; no firm D call. The CDR3 runs to 15 residues. Germline CDR1 reads MNHNS; CDR2 reads SASEGT. V shed 4 bases and J shed 0 bases, with 10 bases lying between them. CDR3 in amino acids: CASSVNVYSNQPQHF. The CDR3 coding sequence is TGTGCCAGCAGTGTTAACGTATATAGCAATCAGCCCCAGCATTTT.

V and J are TRBV7-3 and TRBJ2-2, with 14 bases aligning to TRBD2. The length of the CDR3 is 20 residues. The junction had 15 bases not matched to a gene; V was cut back by 5 bases and J by 4 bases. The germline gives CDR1 SGHTA, CDR2 FQGTGA. In DNA, the CDR3 is TGTGCCAGCAGCCCCACGACTAGCGGGAGGGCCCTTTCTGGCACCGGGGAGCTGTTTTTT. It encodes CASSPTTSGRALSGTGELFF.